This T cell receptor beta chain was recorded in a study of PD-1 blockade in mismatch repair-deficient tumors. Across the study: All were previously treated, progressing patients with 12 mismatch repair-deficient cancer types.

Sequencing used immunoSEQ multiplex PCR; TCRdb keeps in-frame clones, though not all of them. This sample has 120,000 or so clones, with 88% found just once. The CDR3 covers 14 residues. V lost 4 bases, J lost 5 bases, and 4 bases stayed unmatched. In germline, CDR1 is MGHDK, CDR2 SYGVNS. PCR or immunohistochemistry showed mismatch repair deficiency in every enrolled patient. TCR sequencing covered a few patients who responded to pembrolizumab. Of note for this clone: Its antigen remains unknown.

Study results and limitations: Tumor-resident clones, often absent from pretreatment blood, expanded after pembrolizumab and then contracted.

This chain uses TRBV25-1 with TRBJ2-2, with 7 bases identical to TRBD1. This clonotype was sampled from an adult with mismatch repair-deficient cancer. This material consisted of peripheral blood, taken just over 70 weeks after starting pembrolizumab. The CDR3 spells CASSAGGSTGELFF. The CDR3 nucleotides are TGTGCCAGCAGTGCAGGGGGTAGTACCGGGGAGCTGTTTTTT.